This TCR beta chain was captured in a study of blood T cell repertoires in COVID-19. Study-level background: There were acute and convalescent COVID-19 samples, and they came from the United States, Italy and Spain. In each case, the material was cDNA or gDNA derived from T cells, B-cell-depleted T cells, or PBMCs.

Per germline, CDR1 MNHEY and CDR2 SVGAGI. This CDR3 spans 14 amino acids. Trimming removed 3 bases from V and 6 bases from J; junction bases left unmatched: 2. Original methodology: Nucleated cell number was recorded as an estimate derived from reference gene primer amplification. Repertoires were generated with immunoSEQ multiplex PCR, while TCRdb's copy carries only in-frame clones and drops some. Clone size and V and J calls were adopted from that table, with D and trimming inferred from the DNA. The sample includes some 110,000 clones, about 80% of them seen just once. The V gene is TRBV6-5, the J gene TRBJ2-1; 10 bases align to TRBD2. The source is a woman older than 75 with active or convalescent COVID-19. Sequencing was performed on peripheral blood. CDR3 amino acids: CASSYSSGGNEQFF. CDR3 DNA: TGTGCCAGCAGTTATTCTAGCGGGGGCAATGAGCAGTTCTTC.